This T cell receptor (beta chain) stems from a study of OX40 agonist ivuxolimab in advanced cancers. TCRdb's copy holds only in-frame clones and misses some; the assay was immunoSEQ multiplex PCR. Of 65,000 to 80,000 clones in the sample, 86% were seen once. This material consisted of CD4+ or CD8+ T cells sorted from blood, taken in a trial of the OX40 agonist ivuxolimab. The source is an adult with an advanced solid tumor such as melanoma, head and neck, liver or kidney cancer.

The CDR3 DNA reads as TGCGCCAGCAGCCAAGGTTGGACTAGCGGGGACGGAGATACGCAGTATTTT. The encoded protein is CASSQGWTSGDGDTQYF. The chain uses TRBV4-3 and TRBJ2-3; 12 bases are shared with TRBD2. J lost 5 bases, V lost 1 base, and 7 bases had no gene match. The germline CDR1 and CDR2 sequences are LGHNA and YSLEER. This CDR3 region has 17 residues.